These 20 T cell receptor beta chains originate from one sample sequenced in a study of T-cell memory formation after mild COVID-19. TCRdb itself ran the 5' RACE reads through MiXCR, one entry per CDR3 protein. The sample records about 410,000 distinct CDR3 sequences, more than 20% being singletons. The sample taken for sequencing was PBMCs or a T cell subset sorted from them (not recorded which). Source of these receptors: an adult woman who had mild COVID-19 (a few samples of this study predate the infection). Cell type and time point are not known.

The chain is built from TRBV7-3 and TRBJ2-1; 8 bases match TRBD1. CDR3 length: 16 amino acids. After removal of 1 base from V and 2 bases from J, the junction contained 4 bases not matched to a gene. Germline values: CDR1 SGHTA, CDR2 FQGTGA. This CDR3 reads CASSLKQGAAYNEQFF. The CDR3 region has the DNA TGTGCCAGCAGCTTAAAGCAGGGGGCCGCCTACAATGAGCAGTTCTTC.

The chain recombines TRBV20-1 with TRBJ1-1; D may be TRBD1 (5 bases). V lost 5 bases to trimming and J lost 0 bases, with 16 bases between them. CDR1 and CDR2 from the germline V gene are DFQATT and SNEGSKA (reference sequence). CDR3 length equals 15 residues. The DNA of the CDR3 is TGCAGTGCTGCTTTTACCGACAGCTTGAACACTGAAGCTTTCTTT. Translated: CSAAFTDSLNTEAFF.

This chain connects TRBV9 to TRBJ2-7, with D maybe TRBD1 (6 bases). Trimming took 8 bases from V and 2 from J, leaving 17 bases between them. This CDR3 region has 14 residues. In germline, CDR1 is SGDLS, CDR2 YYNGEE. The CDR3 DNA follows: TGTGCCAGTGGAAAAGGGGGTTTTCCCTACGAGCAGTACTTC. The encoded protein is CASGKGGFPYEQYF.

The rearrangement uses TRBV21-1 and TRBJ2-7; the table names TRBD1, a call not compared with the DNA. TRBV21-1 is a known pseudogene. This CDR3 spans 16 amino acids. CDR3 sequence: CASSPQRRGRNYEQYF. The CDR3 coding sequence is TGTGCCAGCAGTCCTCAGAGAAGGGGGCGAAACTACGAGCAGTACTTC.

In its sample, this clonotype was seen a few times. Written as DNA, the CDR3 is TGTGCCAGCAGCATAGGACAGGGCTTTTTTGCGACCCAGTACTTC. Amino acids: CASSIGQGFFATQYF. The V and J genes are TRBV2 and TRBJ2-5; 8 bases line up with TRBD1. After removal of 6 bases from V and 7 bases from J, the junction contained 13 bases not matched to a gene. This CDR3 is built from 15 residues. CDR1 and CDR2 (germline): SNHLY, FYNNEI.

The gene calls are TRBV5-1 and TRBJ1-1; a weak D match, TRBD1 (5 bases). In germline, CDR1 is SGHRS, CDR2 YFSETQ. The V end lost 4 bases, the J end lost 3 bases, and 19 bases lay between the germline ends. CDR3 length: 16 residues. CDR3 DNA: TGCGCCAGCAGCCAGGACCCCGGGGGGTGGCACACTGAAGCTTTCTTT. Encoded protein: CASSQDPGGWHTEAFF.

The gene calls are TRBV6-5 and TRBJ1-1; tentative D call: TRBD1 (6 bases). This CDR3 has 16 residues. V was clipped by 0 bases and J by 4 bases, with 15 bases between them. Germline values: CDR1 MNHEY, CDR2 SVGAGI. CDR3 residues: CASSYSIQGLGTEAFF. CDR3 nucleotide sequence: TGTGCCAGCAGTTACTCGATACAGGGTCTCGGCACTGAAGCTTTCTTT.

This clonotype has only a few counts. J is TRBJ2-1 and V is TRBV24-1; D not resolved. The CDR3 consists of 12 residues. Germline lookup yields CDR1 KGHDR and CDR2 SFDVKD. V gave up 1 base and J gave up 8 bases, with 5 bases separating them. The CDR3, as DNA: TGTGCCACCAGTGATTTCAGGCATGAGCAGTTCTTC. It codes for CATSDFRHEQFF.

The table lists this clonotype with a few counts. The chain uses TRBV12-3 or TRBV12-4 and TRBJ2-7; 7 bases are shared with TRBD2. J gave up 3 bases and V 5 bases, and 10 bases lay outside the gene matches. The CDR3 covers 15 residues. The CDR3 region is CASSRAYGGGYEQYF. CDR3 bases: TGTGCCAGCAGTCGAGCCTATGGGGGGGGCTACGAGCAGTACTTC.

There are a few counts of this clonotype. CDR3 coding DNA: TGTGCCAGCACCCAGGGTACTGGAAACACCATATATTTT. This sequence encodes CASTQGTGNTIYF. The V call is TRBV6-5, the J call TRBJ1-3, with D possibly being TRBD1 (5 bases). The CDR3 length is 13 residues. V lost 7 bases to trimming and J lost 2 bases, with 9 bases between them. Germline lookup yields CDR1 MNHEY and CDR2 SVGAGI.

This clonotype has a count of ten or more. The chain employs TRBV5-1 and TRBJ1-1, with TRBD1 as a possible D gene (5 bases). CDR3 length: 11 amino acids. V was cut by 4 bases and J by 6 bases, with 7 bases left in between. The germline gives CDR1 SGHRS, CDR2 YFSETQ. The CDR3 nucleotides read TGCGCCAGCAGCCGGGGGGCTGAAGCTTTCTTT. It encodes CASSRGAEAFF.

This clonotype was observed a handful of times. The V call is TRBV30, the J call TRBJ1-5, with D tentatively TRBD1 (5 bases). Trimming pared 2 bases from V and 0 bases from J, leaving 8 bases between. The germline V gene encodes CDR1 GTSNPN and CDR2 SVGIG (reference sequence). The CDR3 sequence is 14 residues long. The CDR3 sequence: CAWSPTGSNQPQHF. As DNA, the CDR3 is TGTGCCTGGAGTCCAACAGGTAGCAATCAGCCCCAGCATTTT.

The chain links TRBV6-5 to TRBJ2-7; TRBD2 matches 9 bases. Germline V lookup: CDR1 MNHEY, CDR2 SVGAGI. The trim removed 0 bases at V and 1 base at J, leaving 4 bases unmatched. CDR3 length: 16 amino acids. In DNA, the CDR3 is TGTGCCAGCAGTTACTCGAGCGGGGGGTCGTCCTACGAGCAGTACTTC. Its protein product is CASSYSSGGSSYEQYF.

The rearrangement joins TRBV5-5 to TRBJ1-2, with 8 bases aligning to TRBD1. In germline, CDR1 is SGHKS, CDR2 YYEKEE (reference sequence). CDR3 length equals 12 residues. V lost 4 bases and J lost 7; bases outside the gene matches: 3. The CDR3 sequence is CASSQDRAGYTF. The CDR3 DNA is TGTGCCAGCAGCCAGGACAGGGCTGGCTACACCTTC. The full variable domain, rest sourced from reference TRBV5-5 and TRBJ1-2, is DAGVTQSPTHLIKTRGQQVTLRCSPISGHKSVSWYQQVLGQGPQFIFQYYEKEERGRGNFPDRFSARQFPNYSSELNVNALLLGDSALYLCASSQDRAGYTFGSGTRLTVV.

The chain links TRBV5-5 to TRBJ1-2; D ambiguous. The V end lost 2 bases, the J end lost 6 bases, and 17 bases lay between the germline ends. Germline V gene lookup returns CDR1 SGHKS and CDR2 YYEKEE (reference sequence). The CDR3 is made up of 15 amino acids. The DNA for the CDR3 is TGTGCCAGCAGCTTAGGAGGGAGCGGGCCTCATGGCTACACCTTC. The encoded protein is CASSLGGSGPHGYTF.

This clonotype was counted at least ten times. CDR3 sequence (DNA): TGTGCCAGCAGAACAAGCTACGAGCAGTACTTC. Translating gives CASRTSYEQYF. V is TRBV6-5 and J is TRBJ2-7; no reliable D call. With 6 bases removed from V and 3 bases from J, the gap between germline ends came to 6 bases. The CDR3 length is 11 residues. Germline values: CDR1 MNHEY, CDR2 SVGAGI.

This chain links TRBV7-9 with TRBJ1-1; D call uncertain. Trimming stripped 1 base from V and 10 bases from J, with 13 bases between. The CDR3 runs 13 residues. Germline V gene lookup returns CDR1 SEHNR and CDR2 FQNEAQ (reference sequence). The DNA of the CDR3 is TGTGCCAGCAGCTTAGGGACCCCCATTGGAGCTTTCTTT. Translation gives CASSLGTPIGAFF.

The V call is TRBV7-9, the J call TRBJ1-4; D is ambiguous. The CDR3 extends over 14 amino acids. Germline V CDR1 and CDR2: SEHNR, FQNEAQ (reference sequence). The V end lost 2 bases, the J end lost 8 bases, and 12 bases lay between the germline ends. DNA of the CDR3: TGTGCCAGCAGCTTAAGAGAGGTACAGGAAAAACTGTTTTTT. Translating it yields CASSLREVQEKLFF.

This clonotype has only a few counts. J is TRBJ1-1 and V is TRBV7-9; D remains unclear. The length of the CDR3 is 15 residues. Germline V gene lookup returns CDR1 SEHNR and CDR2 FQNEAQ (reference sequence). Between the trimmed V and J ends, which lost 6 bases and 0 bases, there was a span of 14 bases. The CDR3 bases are TGTGCCAGCAGGAGCCCGGCCAAACTGAACACTGAAGCTTTCTTT. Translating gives CASRSPAKLNTEAFF.

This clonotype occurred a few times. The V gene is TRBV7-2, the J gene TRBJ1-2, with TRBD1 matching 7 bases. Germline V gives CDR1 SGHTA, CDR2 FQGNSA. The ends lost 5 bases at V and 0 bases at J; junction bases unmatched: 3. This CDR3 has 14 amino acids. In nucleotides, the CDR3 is TGTGCCAGCAGCAGCGACAGGGCTAACTATGGCTACACCTTC. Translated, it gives CASSSDRANYGYTF.